This T cell receptor (beta chain) came from a study of shared clonotypes between healthy human individuals. The study's findings and limits: Generation probability values for non-shared clonotypes were lower than those for clonotypes shared by all four donors. Sequencing depth was expected to influence donor clonotype sharing. Among a handful of donors, roughly 5% of naive CD4 clonotypes were found in common.

V was shortened by 6 bases and J by 4 bases, with 12 bases between the two germline ends. The CDR3 sequence is 13 residues long. Per the germline V gene, CDR1 is MNHNY and CDR2 is SVGAGI (reference sequence). Libraries were prepared by immunoSEQ multiplex PCR; TCRdb keeps only in-frame clonotypes and omits some of them. The sample carries about 1.5 million clones, approximately 98% recorded once. To note about this clone: Its antigen remains unidentified.

Donation came from healthy HIV-negative adults that had no recent acute infections or vaccinations. The sequence was obtained from a man aged 25-45 years in good health. Sequences were obtained from naive CD4+ T cells sorted from blood. Subset: CD45RA+ positively selected. The genes are TRBV6-6 and TRBJ1-2; D is possibly TRBD1 (5 bases). In DNA, the CDR3 is TGTGCCAGCAGACCCGGGCAGGGCTATGGCTACACCTTC. Translation gives CASRPGQGYGYTF.